The rows below give T cell receptor beta chains drawn from one sample of a study of beta chain features in type 1 diabetes. Measured with immunoSEQ multiplex PCR; TCRdb has only the in-frame clones, and not every one. The repertoire includes 300,000 to 400,000 clones, over 10% of them detected once, and roughly 0.017% sits in the top ten. The specimen sequenced was naive CD4+ T cells from blood. These receptor sequences come from a man between 18 and 35 years old in good health. Each CDR3 is given with its conserved first and last residue.

v_gene	j_gene	len	CDR3aa
TRBV7-9	TRBJ2-7	13	CASSLVRSYEQYF
TRBV7-2	TRBJ2-7	14	CASSLATGPYEQYF
TRBV27	TRBJ1-3	13	CASRRGPGNTIYF
TRBV21-1	TRBJ1-5	14	CASTTRGGGQPQHF
TRBV29-1	TRBJ1-4	15	CSVSAGRITNEKLFF
TRBV6-5	TRBJ2-3	14	CASRGGGTTDTQYF
TRBV30	TRBJ2-1	13	CAWSWGAYNEQFF
TRBV7-2	TRBJ2-7	14	CASSFSGKAYEQYF
TRBV11-1	TRBJ2-7	16	CASSLRSFRGSYEQYF
TRBV28	TRBJ2-3	15	CASSPPSGSTDTQYF
TRBV9	TRBJ1-2	15	CASSAPDRGPRGYTF
TRBV30	TRBJ1-2	13	CAWSRMTGDGYTF
TRBV30	TRBJ2-7	15	CAWRRTGTGAYEQYF
TRBV27	TRBJ2-2	14	CASIVSRLVGELFF
TRBV6-1	TRBJ1-2	15	CASSEISTGNYGYTF
TRBV23-1	TRBJ2-2	17	CASSQPGLAGAYRELFF
TRBV7-2	TRBJ1-2	14	CASSLVGGNYGYTF
TRBV9	TRBJ1-1	15	CASSAAGSLPGEAFF
TRBV28	TRBJ1-2	13	CATFFRTGRGYTF
TRBV28	TRBJ2-4	15	CASTGQGVTKNIQYF
TRBV30	TRBJ2-1	15	CAWRKWQGAGNEQFF
TRBV9	TRBJ2-1	16	CASSVLSSGRANEQFF
TRBV7-3	TRBJ2-3	16	CASSLGAGPSTDTQYF
TRBV11-2	TRBJ2-3	17	CASSLVRTVRGEDTQYF
TRBV4-2	TRBJ1-3	12	CAAGQPGNTIYF
TRBV21-1	TRBJ2-7	17	CASSKGEMAGETYEQYF
TRBV5-1	TRBJ1-2	13	CASSPTGNSGYTF
TRBV30	TRBJ2-3	11	CAWSVQDTQYF
TRBV30	TRBJ1-2	13	CAWSGSENYGYTF
TRBV7-2	TRBJ2-3	15	CASGWTVRGQDTQYF
TRBV6-5	TRBJ2-7	13	CASSSRSGLEQYF
TRBV21-1	TRBJ1-5	14	CASSHRDSNQPQHF